One T cell receptor beta chain is described in this entry. No cognate antigen has been identified for it. The junction shows trimming of 1 base on V and 1 base on J, and the gene matches do not reach 0 bases of it. Its CDR3 holds 15 amino acids, cysteine through phenylalanine. Only the CDR3 DNA is retained, 45 bases long and in frame from the first base. Reading the germline V gene gives CDR1 SNHLY and CDR2 FYNNEI. Receptor libraries were prepared by the immunoSEQ multiplex PCR assay. For the multiplex PCR, a mixture combining 60 forward primers for TCR Vbeta segments and 13 reverse primers for TCR Jbeta segments was used. The CDR3 region of rearranged TCR beta genes was amplified from genomic DNA by a multiplex PCR assay. On the Illumina HiSeq System, the amplified TCR beta libraries were sequenced as 87-base-pair reads. Processing in the source paper ran as follows. In a later analysis, roughly 80 million unique TCR beta chains were counted across the roughly 700 repertoires, and roughly 11 million of these chains were shared by at least two donors. A nearest-neighbor algorithm error-corrected the raw reads and collapsed the reads into unique sequences, merging closely related sequences to remove PCR and sequencing errors. V, D and J gene segments were assigned by aligning CDR3 sequences to IMGT reference sequences. For a sequence to be retained, at least a six-nucleotide match to both a V gene segment and a J gene segment was required. Rearrangements were called productive when the CDR3 lacked stop codons and stayed in frame with V and J; all others were non-productive. CDR3 was defined by IMGT convention, running from the second conserved V-encoded cysteine to the conserved J-encoded phenylalanine. The earlier analysis of 500 to 600 of the donors excluded sequences that lacked an unambiguous match to a single V gene segment. In an earlier analysis of approximately 610 of the donors, V segments were called functional above 56.7% productive rearrangements and were called segregating when the between-donor standard deviation exceeded 5%. A statistical classification framework was built for diagnosing cytomegalovirus status from the catalog of TCR beta chain sequences. In a later analysis, TCR nucleotide sequences were compared against IMGT/GENE-DB human TR gene sequences so that V and J genes could be assigned. A later analysis assigned CDR3 sequences and most-parsimonious VDJ recombination scenarios with the TCRdist pipeline. In a later analysis, every TCR beta chain was defined by the combination of its CDR3 amino acid sequence and its V-gene family, and reads without a unique V-gene family were dropped. To address suspected cross-contamination and a sequencing artifact, a later analysis removed a few hundred highly shared, low-generation-probability nucleotide sequences. In a later analysis, a clonal expansion index for each public chain was calculated from normalized within-repertoire ranks of inferred template counts. In a later analysis, generation probabilities were computed using a VDJ recombination model fitted to out-of-frame rearrangements, and the results were checked against IGoR. A later analysis scored TCR-TCR, TCR-HLA and TCR-CMV co-occurrence with hypergeometric tests, applying a repertoire-size bias correction to TCR pairs. A later analysis estimated false discovery rates by permuting HLA or CMV assignments 20 times. In a later analysis, co-occurring TCRs were grouped using DBSCAN, and TCRdist sequence similarity was added for clustering within HLA-allele-positive subsets. For co-occurrence clustering, repertoires with fewer than 30,000 or more than 120,000 public chains were excluded, along with about five repertoires with anomalous nucleotide sharing. Imported from immuneACCESS, the table was reduced by TCRdb to in-frame sequences with V and J called. These copies leave out some clones; in studies compared against another copy, an unresolved V gene accounts for under half, and the cause of the remainder is not known. D and trimming come from the DNA, and the V and J calls and clone size come from that table. Per the sample table, the count is some 150,000 clones. The ten largest clones add up to 0.75% to 0.85% of the sample.

The cohort consisted of 600 to 750 healthy bone marrow donors. At the time of sampling, every cohort member was nominally healthy, though immune exposures that went unrecorded were likely present. The donor was CMV seropositive and was included in the group of approximately 310 seropositive cohort members. Every donor gave a peripheral blood sample, and the peripheral blood mononuclear cells from that sample were used for TCR beta sequencing. Genomic DNA was extracted from the blood cell samples with the Qiagen DNeasy Blood Extraction Kit. This entry belongs to a study of cytomegalovirus exposure and HLA in healthy donors (dated by TCRdb to 2017 to 2019). Notes on the research overall: An earlier analysis of a few hundred of the donors reported 250 to 300 Gb of sequence data and 95 million to 140 million unique TCR beta sequences obtained from about 179 million T cells. About 280 gigabases of sequencing data and roughly 90 million unique TCR sequences were included in an early release covering over 600 HLA-typed donors. Of the roughly 400 genotyped donors, over 80% were placed in the genetic ancestry cluster associated with self-reported Caucasian donors. The study aimed to test whether cataloging public T cell receptors could reveal signatures of past pathogen exposure. Using immunosequencing, the study profiled T cell repertoires from about 620 subjects and related those repertoires to cytomegalovirus serostatus. Along with the 666-subject first cohort, a separate validation cohort of more than 90 different subjects was used. To predict cytomegalovirus infection status, the study combined high-throughput TCR immunosequencing, statistical association of individual TCRs with disease status, and machine learning. To study patterns of TCR occurrence, a later analysis re-analyzed previously published TCR beta repertoires from hundreds of donors and added high-resolution HLA genotyping. In the later analysis, no new phenotypic data were used to find candidate immune exposures; instead, reliance was placed on TCR beta sequences and their occurrence across donors. An earlier analysis of 587 of the donors used high-throughput TCR beta sequencing to judge whether each TCR beta V gene segment behaved as functional or pseudogenic. Donor age, sex, ethnicity and CMV serostatus were collected together with the repertoire data. Genome-wide SNP genotypes for about 65% of the roughly 670 donors were used in a later genetic analysis, which treated that subset as a discovery cohort. Every discovery cohort repertoire had been produced on one sequencing platform. HLA typing included class I and class II loci at four-digit resolution. The number of typed donors differed by locus: roughly 629-630 for A, B, C, DRB1 and DQB1; approximately 530 for DQA1; fewer than 610 for DPA1; and roughly 470 for DPB1. Because of strong linkage in the cohort, four or five DR-DQ haplotypes were treated as single units for association and clustering. Among almost 400 genotyped donors of the cohort, an average of around 240,000 unique TCR beta nucleotide sequences were sequenced per donor, roughly a sixth of them non-productive. The study at large found these results: In a later genetic analysis, fewer N-insertions in productive TCRs were reported among donors in an Asian-associated ancestry cluster than the roughly 700-donor mean. According to a later analysis, parvovirus B19, influenza, CMV and Epstein-Barr virus appeared linked to several top co-occurrence clusters. According to a later analysis, TCR association rates differed among HLA loci, with DRB1 alleles showing the most associated TCRs and HLA-C alleles showing the fewest. The sequencing pipeline was judged likely to have produced a cluster of highly shared sequence variants as a technical artifact. An earlier analysis of approximately 530 of the donors showed that most TCR beta V segments appeared in productive rearrangements either about 87% or about 30% of the time, which broadly matched IMGT annotations. Correlated functional status among segregating V segments might reflect linkage disequilibrium, but an unknown experimental factor could not be ruled out. Assigning TCR associations to individual alleles was difficult when HLA alleles, especially DR and DQ, strongly co-occurred. The classifier was reported to diagnose cytomegalovirus status with high specificity and sensitivity in both the original cohort and the validation cohort. In this cohort, only TCR beta chains were sequenced, and detectable features were limited by the absence of alpha or paired-chain data. The authors suggested that the approach could potentially be generalized to other disease states and immunological phenotypes. HLA typing was unavailable for some donors at each locus, so association tests used only the typed subset. The presence/absence analyses assumed that sequencing depth was roughly uniform across donors, and that assumption may not be true. In a later analysis, HLA-associated TCR beta chains were found to be more clonally expanded and to have lower generation probabilities than equally common non-associated chains. A later analysis found that most CMV-associated TCR beta chains appeared HLA-restricted, with HLA associations seemingly driven largely by CMV exposure. Most TCR sequences were seen in very few donors, while some public TCRs were found in many individuals. The study gave a list of under 200 TCR beta chains associated with cytomegalovirus. The 87-base-pair reads could not distinguish some IMGT-functional V segments, including TRBV6-2 and TRBV6-3, so those segments were excluded. Specific HLA alleles were associated with 18,000 or so TCR beta sequences at a false discovery rate of 0.05 in a later analysis. CMV serostatus was the only immune exposure information available for the cohort. Some 15 rarely observed V segments, including chromosome 9 orphons, were excluded from the earlier analysis of almost 600 of the donors because counts were too low. A further reported finding was that TCR beta sequences accurately predicted the HLA-A and HLA-B alleles for most subjects in the first cohort. An association between a missense DCLRE1C variant and V-gene and J-gene trimming of TCR beta chains was found in a later genetic analysis and replicated in an independent cohort. In vitro tests confirmed that three of the cytomegalovirus-associated TCR beta chains recognize cytomegalovirus antigens.

The clonotype comes from a woman in her late teens or twenties in good health and CMV-seropositive. The chain is encoded by TRBV2 joined to TRBJ2-3, and 9 junctional nucleotides match TRBD2. Material: PBMCs. Here the CDR3 is given as CASSEVAGGTDTQYF. The nucleotide sequence reads as follows: TGTGCCAGCAGTGAAGTAGCGGGGGGCACAGATACGCAGTATTTT.